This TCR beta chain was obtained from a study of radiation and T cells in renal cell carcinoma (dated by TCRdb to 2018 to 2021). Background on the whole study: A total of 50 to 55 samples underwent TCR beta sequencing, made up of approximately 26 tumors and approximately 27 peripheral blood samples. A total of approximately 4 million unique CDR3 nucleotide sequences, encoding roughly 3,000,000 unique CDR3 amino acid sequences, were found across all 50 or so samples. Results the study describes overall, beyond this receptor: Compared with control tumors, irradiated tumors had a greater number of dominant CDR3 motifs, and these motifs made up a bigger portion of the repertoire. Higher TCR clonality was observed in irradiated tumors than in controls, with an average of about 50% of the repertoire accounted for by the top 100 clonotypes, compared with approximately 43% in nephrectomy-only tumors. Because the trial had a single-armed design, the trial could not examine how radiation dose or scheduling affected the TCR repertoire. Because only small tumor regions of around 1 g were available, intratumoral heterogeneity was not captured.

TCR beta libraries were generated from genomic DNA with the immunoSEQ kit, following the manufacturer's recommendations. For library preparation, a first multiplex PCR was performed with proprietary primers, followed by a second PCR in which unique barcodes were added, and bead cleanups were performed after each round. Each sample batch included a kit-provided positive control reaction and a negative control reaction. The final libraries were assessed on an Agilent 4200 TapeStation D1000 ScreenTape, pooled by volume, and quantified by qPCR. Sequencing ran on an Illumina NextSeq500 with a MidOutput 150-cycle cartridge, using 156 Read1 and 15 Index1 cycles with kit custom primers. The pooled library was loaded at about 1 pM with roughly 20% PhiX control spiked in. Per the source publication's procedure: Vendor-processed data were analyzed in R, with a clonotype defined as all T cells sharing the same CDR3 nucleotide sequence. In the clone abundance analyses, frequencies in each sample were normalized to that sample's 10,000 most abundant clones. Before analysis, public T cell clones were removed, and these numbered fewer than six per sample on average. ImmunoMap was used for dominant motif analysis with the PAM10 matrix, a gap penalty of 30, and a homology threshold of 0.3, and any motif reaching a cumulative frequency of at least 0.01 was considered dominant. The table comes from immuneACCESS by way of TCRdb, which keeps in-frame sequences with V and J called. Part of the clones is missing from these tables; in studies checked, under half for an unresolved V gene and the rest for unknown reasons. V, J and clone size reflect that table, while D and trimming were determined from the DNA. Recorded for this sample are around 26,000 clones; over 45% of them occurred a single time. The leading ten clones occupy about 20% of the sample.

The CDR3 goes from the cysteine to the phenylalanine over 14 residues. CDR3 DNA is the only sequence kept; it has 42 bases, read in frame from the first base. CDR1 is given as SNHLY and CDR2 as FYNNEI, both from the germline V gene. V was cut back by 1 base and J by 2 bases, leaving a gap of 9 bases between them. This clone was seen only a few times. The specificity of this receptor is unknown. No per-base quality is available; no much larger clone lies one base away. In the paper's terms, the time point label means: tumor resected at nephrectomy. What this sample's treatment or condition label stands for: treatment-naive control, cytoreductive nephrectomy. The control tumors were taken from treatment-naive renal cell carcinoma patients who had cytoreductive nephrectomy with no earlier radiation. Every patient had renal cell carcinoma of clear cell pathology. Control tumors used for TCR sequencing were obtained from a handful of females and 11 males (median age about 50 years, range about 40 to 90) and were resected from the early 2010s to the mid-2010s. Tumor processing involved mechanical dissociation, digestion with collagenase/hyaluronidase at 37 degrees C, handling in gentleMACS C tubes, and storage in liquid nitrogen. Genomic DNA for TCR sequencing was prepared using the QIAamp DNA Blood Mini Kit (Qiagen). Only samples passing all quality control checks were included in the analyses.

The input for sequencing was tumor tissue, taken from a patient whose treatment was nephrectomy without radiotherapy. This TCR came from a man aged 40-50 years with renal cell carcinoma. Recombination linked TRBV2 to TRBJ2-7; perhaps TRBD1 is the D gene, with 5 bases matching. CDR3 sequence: CASSEDDSTYEQYF. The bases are TGTGCCAGCAGTGAAGACGACAGTACCTACGAGCAGTACTTC.